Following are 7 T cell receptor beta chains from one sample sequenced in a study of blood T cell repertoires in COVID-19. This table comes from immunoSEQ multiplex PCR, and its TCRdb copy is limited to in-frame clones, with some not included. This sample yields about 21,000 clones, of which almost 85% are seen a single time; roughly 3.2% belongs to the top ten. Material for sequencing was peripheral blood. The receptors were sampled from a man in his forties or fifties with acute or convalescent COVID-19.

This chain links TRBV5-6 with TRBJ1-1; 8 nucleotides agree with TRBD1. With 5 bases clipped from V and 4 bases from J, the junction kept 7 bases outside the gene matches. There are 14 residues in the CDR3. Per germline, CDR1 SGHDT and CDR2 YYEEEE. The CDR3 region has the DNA TGTGCCAGCAGTTTTACCAGGGGGCCCACTGAAGCTTTCTTT. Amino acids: CASSFTRGPTEAFF.

The CDR3 DNA reads as TGTGCCAGCAGCTTATCTACAGGGGGTGGCTACACCTTC. This gives the protein CASSLSTGGGYTF. The chain employs TRBV7-9 and TRBJ1-2; 8 bases line up with TRBD1. Per the germline V gene, CDR1 is SEHNR and CDR2 is FQNEAQ (reference sequence). CDR3 size: 13 residues. J lost 7 bases, V lost 2 bases, and 3 bases had no gene match.

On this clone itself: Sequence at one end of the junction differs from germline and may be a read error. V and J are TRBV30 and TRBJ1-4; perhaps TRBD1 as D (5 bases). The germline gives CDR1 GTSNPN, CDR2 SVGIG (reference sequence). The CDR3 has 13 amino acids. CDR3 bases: TGTGCCTGGAGTCCCGGGACTAACGAAAAACTGTTTTTT. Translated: CAWSPGTNEKLFF.

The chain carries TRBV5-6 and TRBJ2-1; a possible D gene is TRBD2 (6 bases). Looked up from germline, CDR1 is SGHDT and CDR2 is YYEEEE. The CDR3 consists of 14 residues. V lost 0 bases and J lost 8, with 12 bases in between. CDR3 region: CASSLGLVVYEQFF. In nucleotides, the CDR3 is TGTGCCAGCAGCTTGGGACTAGTTGTATATGAGCAGTTCTTC.

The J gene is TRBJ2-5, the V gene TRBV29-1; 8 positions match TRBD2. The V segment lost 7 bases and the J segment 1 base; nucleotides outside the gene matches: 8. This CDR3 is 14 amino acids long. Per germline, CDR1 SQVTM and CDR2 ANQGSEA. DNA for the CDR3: TGCAGCGCCCAGAGGCTAGCGGGCCAAGAGACCCAGTACTTC. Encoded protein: CSAQRLAGQETQYF.

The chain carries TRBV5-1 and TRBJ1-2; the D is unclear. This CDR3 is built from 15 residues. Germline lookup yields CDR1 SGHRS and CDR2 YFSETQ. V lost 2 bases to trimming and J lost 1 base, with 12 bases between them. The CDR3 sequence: CASSFIGDLNYGYTF. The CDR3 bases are TGCGCCAGCAGCTTTATCGGAGATCTTAACTATGGCTACACCTTC.

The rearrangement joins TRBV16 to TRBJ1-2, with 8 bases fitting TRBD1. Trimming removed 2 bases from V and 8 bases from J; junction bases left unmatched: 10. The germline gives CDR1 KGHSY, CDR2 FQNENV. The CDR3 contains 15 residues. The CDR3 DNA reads TGTGCCAGCAGCCAAAACGCAGGGGGCGCCCGGGGCTACACCTTC. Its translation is CASSQNAGGARGYTF.